The clone carrying this TCR beta chain appeared many times. This record belongs to a study of blood T cell repertoires in COVID-19. Looking at the study overall: Both acute and convalescent COVID-19 samples were obtained from the United States, Italy and Spain. PBMCs, B-cell-depleted T cells, or T cells provided the cDNA or gDNA that made up the material.

The data were produced by immunoSEQ multiplex PCR, yet TCRdb's version contains in-frame clones alone and is incomplete. The profile covers about 240,000 clones, with around 80% appearing a single time and more than 5% taken by the ten largest. Trimming removed 3 bases at V and 2 bases at J, with 14 bases between. The germline V gene has CDR1 LGHDT and CDR2 YNNKEL (reference sequence). The CDR3 covers 15 residues. The specimen sequenced was peripheral blood. The receptor was derived from a human donor in a cohort sampled during active COVID-19. J is TRBJ2-7 and V is TRBV3-1 (or the pseudogene TRBV3-2); D possibly corresponds to TRBD2 (7 bases). The CDR3 DNA follows: TGTGCCAGCAGCCAGCCGGGGGGCCCGACCTACGAGCAGTACTTC. Amino acids: CASSQPGGPTYEQYF.